This TCR beta chain was identified in a study of T cell responses to AZD1222 COVID-19 vaccine. Whole-study findings and limits: The CD4 TCRs associated with vaccination extended across spike and predominated at 160-218 and 743-854. As reported, nearly half of all spike-specific TCRs target variant regions that are unmutated. Spike-specific TCRs gained breadth and depth after people received two AZD1222 doses.

This clone was detected once. Its specificity is not known. The CDR3 extends over 15 amino acids. V trimming: 6 bases; J trimming: 9 bases; junction bases outside the gene matches: 16. The germline gives CDR1 SGHKS, CDR2 YYEKEE (reference sequence). Only in-frame clones appear in the TCRdb table, and some are missing; sequencing was by immunoSEQ multiplex PCR. The sample holds 86,000 or so clones, 86% seen once. V and J are TRBV5-5 and TRBJ2-3; 7 bases match TRBD2. Sequenced here: peripheral blood, sampled 28 days after the second AZD1222 dose. The sequence derives from an adult who received the AZD1222 COVID-19 vaccine. The CDR3 loop is CASKGMTSHGRTQYF. The DNA for the CDR3 is TGTGCCAGCAAAGGGATGACTAGCCACGGGAGGACGCAGTATTTT.